This T cell receptor beta chain appears in the sequencing data of a study of T-cell reconstitution after alpha-beta-depleted transplantation in children. The authors prepared the TCRbeta library with unique molecular identifiers. TCRdb used MiXCR to reprocess the PCR reads, holding one entry per CDR3 protein. Here the sample spans about 350,000 distinct CDR3 sequences, around 15% being singletons. Per the germline V gene, CDR1 is SGHKS and CDR2 is YYEKEE (reference sequence). This CDR3 has 17 residues. V gave up 0 bases and J gave up 1 base; unmatched junction bases: 4. Study conclusions and caveats: T-cell counts and diversity were attributed mostly to newly produced T cells one year after transplant. Where alpha-beta T cells came from about two months after transplant was reportedly several hundred expanded graft clones.

As to this clonotype: The target antigen is unknown.

The clonotype was recovered from a male patient between 2 and 10 years old who had a stem cell transplant for acute lymphoblastic leukemia, so the T cells may come from the graft donor. Sequenced here: PBMCs, mostly from graft donor cells, sampled 360 days after TCRalphabeta/CD19-depleted stem cell transplant. The chain employs TRBV5-5 and TRBJ2-1; 10 nucleotides agree with TRBD2. The CDR3 spells CASSLVPLAGSYNEQFF. In DNA, the CDR3 is TGTGCCAGCAGCTTGGTCCCACTAGCGGGGTCCTACAATGAGCAGTTCTTC.